The entry below describes one T cell receptor (beta chain). Its antigen is still unknown. This sample is part of a study of radiation and T cells in renal cell carcinoma. The study, taken as a whole, reports: In blood, top tumor clones expanded by 2 weeks, shrinking by 4.

The time point here: baseline pretreatment blood. The treatment was: 15 Gy SBRT to primary tumor, nephrectomy 4 weeks later. Only in-frame clones appear in the TCRdb table, and some are missing; sequencing was by immunoSEQ multiplex PCR. The sample yields 120,000 to 150,000 clones, 88% seen once. V shed 5 bases and J shed 5 bases, with 10 bases lying between them. CDR1 and CDR2 (germline): MDHEN, SYDVKM. This CDR3 is built from 13 residues. This receptor was taken from a woman in her 70s with renal cell carcinoma. The material sequenced was blood, taken from a patient whose treatment included radiotherapy and nephrectomy. This chain links TRBV28 with TRBJ1-5, with a possible D match to TRBD1 (5 bases). The CDR3 loop is CASSLDSHQPQHF. For the CDR3, the DNA is TGTGCCAGCAGTCTAGACAGCCATCAGCCCCAGCATTTT. Full variable domain (missing parts from reference TRBV28 and TRBJ1-5): DVKVTQSSRYLVKRTGEKVFLECVQDMDHENMFWYRQDPGLGLRLIYFSYDVKMKEKGDIPEGYSVSREKKERFSLILESASTNQTSMYLCASSLDSHQPQHFGDGTRLSIL.